A single sample gave rise to the 22 T cell receptor beta chains below, sequenced in a study of early T cells in non-severe SARS-CoV-2 infection. TCRdb fed the 5' RACE reads into MiXCR, producing one record per CDR3 protein. This repertoire shows about 72,000 distinct CDR3 sequences, around 10% found once; its top ten account for approximately 8%. The sequencing here drew on whole blood, taken at baseline. All receptors derive from an adult who was a healthcare worker with PCR-confirmed SARS-CoV-2 infection or an uninfected control (not recorded which).

V is TRBV24-1 and J is TRBJ1-5; no clear D. CDR3 length equals 16 residues. Trimming cost V 4 bases and J 1 base, with 13 bases left between them. Germline lookup yields CDR1 KGHDR and CDR2 SFDVKD. The CDR3 DNA follows: TGTGCCACCAGTGACGCCCTTCGCGGGAGCAATCAGCCCCAGCATTTT. Its translation: CATSDALRGSNQPQHF.

This clonotype was observed at least ten times. The chain has TRBV5-1 and TRBJ1-6, with D unclear. The length of the CDR3 is 16 residues. Deletions cut 5 bases from V and 8 bases from J, with 20 bases between. The germline gives CDR1 SGHRS, CDR2 YFSETQ. CDR3 loop: CASRNPTPGLDSPLHF. The DNA of the CDR3 is TGCGCCAGCAGGAACCCAACACCCGGACTTGATTCACCCCTCCACTTT.

This clonotype has a count of ten or more. This sequence joins TRBV9 and TRBJ2-1; D perhaps matches TRBD2 (6 bases). V was clipped by 4 bases and J by 6 bases, with 20 bases between them. The CDR3 sequence is 16 residues long. Germline V gene data show CDR1 as SGDLS and CDR2 as YYNGEE. The CDR3 sequence is CASSPTSYPNSNEQFF. The CDR3 coding sequence is TGTGCCAGCAGCCCTACTAGCTACCCCAATTCCAATGAGCAGTTCTTC.

This clonotype was seen a few times. The rearrangement links TRBV5-4 to TRBJ2-2, with D unresolved. Trimming removed 1 base at V and 4 bases at J, with 8 bases between. The CDR3 spans 14 residues. Germline V gives CDR1 SGHNT, CDR2 YYREEE (reference sequence). The CDR3 DNA sequence: TGTGCCAGCAGCTTGTTCGTGGGCACCGGGGAGCTGTTTTTT. Translated, it gives CASSLFVGTGELFF.

This clonotype was seen a few times. The chain employs TRBV9 and TRBJ1-4; TRBD1 agrees at 7 bases. The CDR3 sequence is 15 residues long. The V and J ends lost 0 bases and 10 bases, in that order; junction bases with no gene match: 9. Germline loops: CDR1 SGDLS, CDR2 YYNGEE. The CDR3 nucleotides are TGTGCCAGCAGCGTAGAGGGGACAGCGATGGGAAAACTGTTTTTT. Translation gives CASSVEGTAMGKLFF.

This clonotype was found many times. The CDR3 sequence: CAWRVGDRGSYGYTF. The CDR3 nucleotides read TGTGCCTGGAGAGTGGGGGACAGGGGATCCTATGGCTACACCTTC. This chain connects TRBV30 to TRBJ1-2; 10 nucleotides align to TRBD1. Losses at the gene ends were 3 bases for V and 4 bases for J; bases not matched to a gene: 8. Germline loops: CDR1 GTSNPN, CDR2 SVGIG (reference sequence). This CDR3 is built from 15 residues.

This clonotype was counted a few times. This chain uses TRBV3-1 with TRBJ1-6; D is unclear. Trimming shortened V by 1 base and J by 5 bases, and 30 bases separated the two germline ends. The CDR3 sequence is 22 residues long. CDR1 and CDR2 from the germline V gene are LGHDT and YNNKEL (reference sequence). The CDR3 sequence: CASSQGRVWTALGLTNNSPLHF. Here the CDR3 DNA reads TGTGCCAGCAGCCAAGGGAGGGTCTGGACGGCTCTCGGCCTTACTAATAATTCACCCCTCCACTTT.

This clonotype was found a few times. CDR3 DNA: TGTGCCAGCAGCTTAGGGCAGTCCCCTGAAGCTTTCTTT. Protein sequence: CASSLGQSPEAFF. V and J are TRBV13 and TRBJ1-1, with no clear D. V gave up 0 bases and J gave up 6 bases, with 8 bases separating them. The CDR3 is 13 amino acids. Germline V gene data show CDR1 as PRHDT and CDR2 as FYEKMQ (reference sequence). Looking up the rest from reference TRBV13 and TRBJ1-1 gives the full variable domain: AAGVIQSPRHLIKEKRETATLKCYPIPRHDTVYWYQQGPGQDPQFLISFYEKMQSDKGSIPDRFSAQQFSDYHSELNMSSLELGDSALYFCASSLGQSPEAFFGQGTRLTVV.

This clonotype was counted at least ten times. V is TRBV6-1 and J is TRBJ1-1, with D hard to call. Deletions cut 3 bases from V and 4 bases from J, with 9 bases between. This CDR3 contains 13 residues. Germline V gene data show CDR1 as MNHNS and CDR2 as SASEGT. The CDR3 nucleotides read TGTGCCAGCAGTGAGACGGGGATCACTGAAGCTTTCTTT. As protein: CASSETGITEAFF.

This clonotype came up many times. The chain uses TRBV11-2 and TRBJ2-5; a possible D gene is TRBD2 (5 bases). Germline V gene sequence: CDR1 SGHAT, CDR2 FQNNGV. The germline V and J ends were trimmed by 5 bases and 4 bases, with 14 bases remaining between them. The CDR3 consists of 14 residues. The CDR3 region has the DNA TGTGCCAGCAGCCCAACTAGTTTCGGAGAGACCCAGTACTTC. This sequence encodes CASSPTSFGETQYF.

The V gene is TRBV2, the J gene TRBJ1-2; D call uncertain. The V gene lost 1 base and the J gene lost 4 bases, with 4 bases spanning the gap. The CDR3 is 12 residues long. CDR1 and CDR2 (germline): SNHLY, FYNNEI. DNA of the CDR3: TGTGCCAGCAGTGAAGGTCTCTATGGCTACACCTTC. Translating gives CASSEGLYGYTF.

This clonotype was recorded a few times. The chain combines TRBV11-3 with TRBJ2-5; 7 bases fit TRBD2. The CDR3 has 15 amino acids. V shed 0 bases, J shed 5 bases, and the junction held 6 bases outside the gene matches. Germline values: CDR1 SGHNT, CDR2 YENEEA. The CDR3 reads CASSLDGTSVETQYF. The CDR3 DNA reads TGTGCCAGCAGCTTAGATGGCACTAGCGTGGAGACCCAGTACTTC.

V gene TRBV4-1 combines with J gene TRBJ1-1; weak D call: TRBD1 (5 bases). With 6 bases removed from V and 4 bases from J, the gap between germline ends came to 21 bases. The CDR3 consists of 16 residues. CDR1 MGHRA and CDR2 YSYEKL come from the germline V gene. CDR3 loop: CASSFGGGLMTTEAFF. The CDR3 region has the DNA TGCGCCAGCAGTTTCGGGGGAGGCTTAATGACCACTGAAGCTTTCTTT.

This clonotype was seen repeatedly, ten times or more. The rearrangement joins TRBV12-3 or TRBV12-4 to TRBJ2-2, with D hard to call. This CDR3 is 13 amino acids long. Trimming took off 2 bases at V and 3 bases at J, with 4 bases between the two ends. CDR3 nucleotide sequence: TGTGCCAGCAGTTTAACAGACACCGGGGAGCTGTTTTTT. It is translated as CASSLTDTGELFF.

This clonotype was recorded at least ten times. The chain carries TRBV30 and TRBJ1-6; weak D call: TRBD1 (5 bases). Germline V gene sequence: CDR1 GTSNPN, CDR2 SVGIG (reference sequence). The CDR3 contains 16 residues. V was pared by 1 base and J by 7 bases, with 17 bases between. The CDR3 DNA reads as TGTGCCTGGAGTGCCATGAGGGGCTTTGGGAATTCACCCCTCCACTTT. The encoded protein is CAWSAMRGFGNSPLHF.

This clonotype was detected many times. The rearrangement joins TRBV20-1 to TRBJ1-2, with D possibly matching TRBD1 (5 bases). The CDR3 is 12 residues long. Germline V lookup: CDR1 DFQATT, CDR2 SNEGSKA (reference sequence). V lost 5 bases and J lost 4, with 11 bases in between. CDR3 in amino acids: CSALAGSYGYTF. The DNA of the CDR3 is TGCAGTGCTCTTGCAGGGAGCTATGGCTACACCTTC.

This chain joins TRBV7-3 and TRBJ1-5; perhaps TRBD1 as D (5 bases). CDR1 is SGHTA and CDR2 is FQGTGA in the germline V gene. There are 14 residues in the CDR3. V was cut by 5 bases and J by 4 bases, with 12 bases left in between. The CDR3: CASSARQGNQPQHF. The CDR3 DNA is TGTGCCAGCAGCGCCCGGCAGGGTAATCAGCCCCAGCATTTT.

This clonotype occurred many times. The gene calls are TRBV7-2 and TRBJ1-5, with 7 positions matching TRBD1. The CDR3 has 15 residues. Looked up from germline, CDR1 is SGHTA and CDR2 is FQGNSA. With 5 bases clipped from V and 4 bases from J, the junction kept 8 bases outside the gene matches. The CDR3 sequence: CASSLGVTGNQPQHF. In DNA, the CDR3 is TGTGCCAGCAGCCTCGGCGTGACAGGGAATCAGCCCCAGCATTTT.

The V call is TRBV2, the J call TRBJ2-1; 8 nucleotides match TRBD1. V lost 6 bases, J lost 9 bases, and 7 bases stayed unmatched. Germline CDR1 is SNHLY and CDR2 is FYNNEI. This CDR3 is 13 amino acids long. CDR3 region: CASSATGGSEQFF. The DNA for the CDR3 is TGTGCCAGCAGCGCTACAGGGGGTTCTGAGCAGTTCTTC.

This clonotype was counted a few times. The gene calls are TRBV2 and TRBJ2-7; tentatively, D is TRBD1 (5 bases). This CDR3 comprises 13 residues. The germline V gene has CDR1 SNHLY and CDR2 FYNNEI. Trimming stripped 6 bases from V and 2 bases from J, with 11 bases between. Here the CDR3 reads CASSSTAAYEQYF. CDR3 sequence (DNA): TGTGCCAGCAGCTCGACAGCCGCCTACGAGCAGTACTTC.

The V call is TRBV9, the J call TRBJ1-4; D remains ambiguous. Trimming shortened V by 0 bases and J by 3 bases, and 12 bases separated the two germline ends. The CDR3 covers 16 residues. Germline CDR1 is SGDLS and CDR2 is YYNGEE. The CDR3, as DNA: TGTGCCAGCAGCGTAGGACACCTATCCTCTAATGAAAAACTGTTTTTT. This encodes CASSVGHLSSNEKLFF.

This clonotype was counted many times. The V gene is TRBV29-1, the J gene TRBJ2-1; D perhaps matches TRBD2 (5 bases). Germline V lookup: CDR1 SQVTM, CDR2 ANQGSEA. V gave up 5 bases and J gave up 5 bases, with 16 bases separating them. The CDR3 spans 14 residues. This CDR3 is CSVKGQEVNNEQFF. DNA of the CDR3: TGCAGCGTTAAGGGTCAGGAGGTTAACAATGAGCAGTTCTTC.